This T cell receptor beta chain appears in the sequencing data of a study of T-cell memory formation after mild COVID-19. 5'RACE primed at constant segments yielded TCR alpha and TCR beta cDNA libraries bearing sample barcodes and UMIs. TCRdb passed the 5' RACE reads through MiXCR, listing each CDR3 protein once. The table has more than 350,000 distinct CDR3 sequences, roughly 20% seen once. CDR1 is DFQATT, CDR2 SNEGSKA, per germline (reference sequence). The CDR3 contains 13 residues. V shed 5 bases and J shed 6 bases, with 13 bases lying between them. The receptor's source is an adult woman who had mild COVID-19 (a few samples of this study predate the infection). Cell type and time point are not known. The chain carries TRBV20-1 and TRBJ2-2; D not certain. Sequencing was performed on PBMCs or a T cell subset sorted from them (not recorded which). The chain's CDR3 is CSAARQGSGELFF. DNA of the CDR3: TGCAGTGCTGCCCGTCAAGGCTCCGGGGAGCTGTTTTTT.